This T cell receptor beta chain was sequenced in a study of shared clonotypes between healthy human individuals. Trimming removed 2 bases at V and 3 bases at J, with 26 bases between. This CDR3 is built from 19 residues. Germline lookup yields CDR1 WNHNN and CDR2 SYGVQD (reference sequence). Points from the study as a whole: Naive CD4 clonotype sharing across a few donors was around 5%. Clonotypes shared by all four sorted-subset donors had higher generation probabilities than non-shared clonotypes. Rarefaction exposed incomplete sorted-subset sequencing despite large depth.

A word on this clone: The antigen remains unidentified.

200 to 250 ng DNA, approximately 30,000 T cell genomes, went into each sorted-subset replicate PCR. Assay: immunoSEQ multiplex PCR; the TCRdb copy retains only in-frame clones and omits some. Among about 2.1 million clones listed, approximately 94% were seen once. CD8 cells regarded as naive lacked CD45RO, were positively chosen for CCR7, and omitted terminally differentiated effector memory CD45RA+ cells. This chain connects TRBV10-1 to TRBJ2-7; D uncertain. The sequence was obtained from a man aged 18 to 35 in good health. Some clones in this sample may be carry-over from other donors' samples. Specimen: naive CD8+ T cells from PBMCs. CDR3 sequence reads: CASSEVSVMKGAVGYEQYF. The CDR3 DNA sequence: TGCGCCAGCAGTGAGGTATCAGTGATGAAGGGTGCGGTGGGCTACGAGCAGTACTTC.